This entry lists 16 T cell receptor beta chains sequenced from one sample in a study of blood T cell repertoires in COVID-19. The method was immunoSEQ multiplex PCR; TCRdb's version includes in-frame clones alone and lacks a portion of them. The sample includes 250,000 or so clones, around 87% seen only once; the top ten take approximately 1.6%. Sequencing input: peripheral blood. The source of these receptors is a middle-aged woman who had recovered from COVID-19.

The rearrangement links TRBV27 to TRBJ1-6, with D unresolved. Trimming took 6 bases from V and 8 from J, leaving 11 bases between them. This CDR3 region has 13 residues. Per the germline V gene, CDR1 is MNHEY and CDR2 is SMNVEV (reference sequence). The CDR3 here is CASSLQVDSPLHF. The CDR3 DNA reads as TGTGCCAGCAGCCTTCAGGTAGATTCACCCCTCCACTTT.

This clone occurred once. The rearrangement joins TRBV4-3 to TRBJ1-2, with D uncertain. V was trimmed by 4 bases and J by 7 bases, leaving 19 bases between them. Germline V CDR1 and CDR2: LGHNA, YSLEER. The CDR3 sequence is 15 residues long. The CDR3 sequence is CASSLQEVFQRGYTF. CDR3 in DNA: TGCGCCAGCAGCCTTCAAGAGGTCTTCCAGCGTGGCTACACCTTC.

CDR3 amino acids: CSVEDKGQGTEAFF. CDR3 nucleotides: TGCAGCGTTGAAGATAAGGGACAGGGGACTGAAGCTTTCTTT. This chain joins TRBV29-1 and TRBJ1-1; TRBD1 matches 10 bases. This CDR3 region has 14 residues. The J segment lost 5 bases and the V segment lost 0 bases, leaving 3 bases of the junction unmatched. Germline CDR1 reads SQVTM; CDR2 reads ANQGSEA.

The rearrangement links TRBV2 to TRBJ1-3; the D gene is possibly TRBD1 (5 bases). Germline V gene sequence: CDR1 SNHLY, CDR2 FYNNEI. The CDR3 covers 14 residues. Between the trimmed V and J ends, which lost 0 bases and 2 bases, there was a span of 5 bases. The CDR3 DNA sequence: TGTGCCAGCAGTGAAGCCAGGGCTGGAAACACCATATATTTT. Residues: CASSEARAGNTIYF.

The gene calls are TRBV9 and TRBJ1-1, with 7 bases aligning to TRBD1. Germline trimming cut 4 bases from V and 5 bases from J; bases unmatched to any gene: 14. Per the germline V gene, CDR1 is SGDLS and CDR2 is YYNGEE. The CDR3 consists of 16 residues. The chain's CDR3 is CASSPRTGWVGTEAFF. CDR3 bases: TGTGCCAGCAGCCCCCGGACAGGCTGGGTGGGGACTGAAGCTTTCTTT.

This chain's CDR3 is CASSQGQGARRYTF. CDR3 sequence (DNA): TGCGCCAGCAGCCAAGGACAGGGGGCGCGGCGCTACACCTTC. The genes are TRBV4-3 and TRBJ1-2; 10 bases map to TRBD1. Trimming cost V 1 base and J 9 bases; bases outside gene matches: 5. CDR3 length: 14 amino acids. The germline CDR1 and CDR2 sequences are LGHNA and YSLEER.

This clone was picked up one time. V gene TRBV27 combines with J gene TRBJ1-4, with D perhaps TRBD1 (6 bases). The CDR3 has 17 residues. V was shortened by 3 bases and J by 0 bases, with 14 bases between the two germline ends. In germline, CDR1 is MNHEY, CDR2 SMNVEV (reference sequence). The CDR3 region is CASSFSPDSATNEKLFF. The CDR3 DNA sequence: TGTGCCAGCAGTTTTTCCCCGGACAGTGCAACTAATGAAAAACTGTTTTTT.

CDR3 coding DNA: TGTGCCACCGCAATCAGGGCCGGAATAACTAATGAAAAACTGTTTTTT. It encodes CATAIRAGITNEKLFF. J is TRBJ1-4 and V is TRBV27, with D perhaps matching TRBD1 (5 bases). This CDR3 is 16 amino acids long. Trimming removed 10 bases from V and 1 base from J, with 19 bases in between. Germline-derived CDR1 and CDR2 are MNHEY and SMNVEV (reference sequence). Filled out from reference TRBV27 and TRBJ1-4, the complete variable domain reads EAQVTQNPRYLITVTGKKLTVTCSQNMNHEYMSWYRQDPGLGLRQIYYSMNVEVTDKGDVPEGYKVSRKEKRNFPLILESPSPNQTSLYFCATAIRAGITNEKLFFGSGTQLSVL.

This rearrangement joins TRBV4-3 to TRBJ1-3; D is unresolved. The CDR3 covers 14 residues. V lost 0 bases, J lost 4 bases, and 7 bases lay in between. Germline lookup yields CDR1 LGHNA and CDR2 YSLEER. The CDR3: CASSQDPLGNTIYF. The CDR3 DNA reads TGCGCCAGCAGCCAAGATCCCTTGGGAAACACCATATATTTT.

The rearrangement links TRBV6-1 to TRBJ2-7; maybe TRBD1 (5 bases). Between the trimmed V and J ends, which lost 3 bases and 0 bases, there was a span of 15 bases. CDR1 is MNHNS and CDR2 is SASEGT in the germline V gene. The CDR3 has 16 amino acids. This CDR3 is CASSDAPTGSSYEQYF. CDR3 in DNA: TGTGCCAGCAGTGACGCCCCAACAGGTAGCTCCTACGAGCAGTACTTC.

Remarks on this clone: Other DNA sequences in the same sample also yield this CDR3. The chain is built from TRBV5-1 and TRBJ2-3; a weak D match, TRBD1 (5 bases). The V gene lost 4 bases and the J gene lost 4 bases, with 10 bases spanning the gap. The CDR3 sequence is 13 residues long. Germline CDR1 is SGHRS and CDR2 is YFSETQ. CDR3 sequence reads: CASSPRVADTQYF. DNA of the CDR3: TGCGCCAGCAGCCCCAGGGTGGCAGATACGCAGTATTTT.

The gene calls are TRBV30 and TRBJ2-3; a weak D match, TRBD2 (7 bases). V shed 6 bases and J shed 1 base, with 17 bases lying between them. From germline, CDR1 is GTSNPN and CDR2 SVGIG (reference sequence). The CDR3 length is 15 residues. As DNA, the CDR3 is TGTGCCTGTCCTTCTAGGGAGGGGGGCACAGATACGCAGTATTTT. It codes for CACPSREGGTDTQYF.

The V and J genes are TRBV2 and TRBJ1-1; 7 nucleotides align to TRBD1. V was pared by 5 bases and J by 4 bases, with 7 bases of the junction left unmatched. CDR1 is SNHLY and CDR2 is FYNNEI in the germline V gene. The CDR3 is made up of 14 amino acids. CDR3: CASSKLAGGTEAFF. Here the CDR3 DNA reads TGTGCCAGCAGTAAATTGGCAGGGGGCACTGAAGCTTTCTTT.

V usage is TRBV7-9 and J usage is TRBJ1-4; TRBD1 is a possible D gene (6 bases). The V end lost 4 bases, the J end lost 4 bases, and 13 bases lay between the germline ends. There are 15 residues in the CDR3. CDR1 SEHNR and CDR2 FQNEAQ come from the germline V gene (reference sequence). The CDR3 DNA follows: TGTGCCAGCAGCTCAGGGACACCGTTTAATGAAAAACTGTTTTTT. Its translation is CASSSGTPFNEKLFF. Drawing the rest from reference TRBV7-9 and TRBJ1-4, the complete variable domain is DTGVSQNPRHKITKRGQNVTFRCDPISEHNRLYWYRQTLGQGPEFLTYFQNEAQLEKSRLLSDRFSAERPKGSFSTLEIQRTEQGDSAMYLCASSSGTPFNEKLFFGSGTQLSVL.

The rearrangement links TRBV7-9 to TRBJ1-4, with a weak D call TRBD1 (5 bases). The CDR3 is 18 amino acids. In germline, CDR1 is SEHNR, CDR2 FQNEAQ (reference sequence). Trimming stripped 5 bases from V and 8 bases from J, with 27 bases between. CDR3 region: CASSTYTDALGEGEKLFF. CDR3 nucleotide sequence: TGTGCCAGCAGCACCTACACGGATGCTTTAGGGGAGGGAGAAAAACTGTTTTTT.

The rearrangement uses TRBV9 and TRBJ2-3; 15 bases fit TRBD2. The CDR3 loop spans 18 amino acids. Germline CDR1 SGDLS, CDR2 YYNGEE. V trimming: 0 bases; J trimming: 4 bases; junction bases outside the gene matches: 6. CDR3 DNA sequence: TGTGCCAGCAGCGTAGTAGGAGGACTAGCGGGGGGGCCAGATACGCAGTATTTT. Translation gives CASSVVGGLAGGPDTQYF.